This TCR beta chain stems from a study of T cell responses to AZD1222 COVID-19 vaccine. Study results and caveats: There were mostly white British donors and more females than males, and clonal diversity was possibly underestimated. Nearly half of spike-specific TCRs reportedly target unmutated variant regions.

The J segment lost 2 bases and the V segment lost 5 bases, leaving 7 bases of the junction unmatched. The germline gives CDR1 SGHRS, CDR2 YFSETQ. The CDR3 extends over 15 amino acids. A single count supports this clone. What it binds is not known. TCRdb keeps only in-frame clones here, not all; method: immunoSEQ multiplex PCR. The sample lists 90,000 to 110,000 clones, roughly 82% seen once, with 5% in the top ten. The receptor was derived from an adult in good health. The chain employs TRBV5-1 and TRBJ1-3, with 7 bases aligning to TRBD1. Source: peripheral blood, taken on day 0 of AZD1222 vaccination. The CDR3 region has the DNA TGCGCCAGCAGTGTCCGGACAGGAGCTGGAAACACCATATATTTT. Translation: CASSVRTGAGNTIYF.